The sequence of this TCR beta chain was determined in a study of T cell repertoires in cytomegalovirus infection. In the study overall: Selection of CMV epitopes for the study included recently identified HLA-C-restricted and well-studied HLA-B-restricted ones. Public signatures in TCR beta pointed to CMV infection and matching HLA type. Study results and caveats: What dominated the ex vivo response were HLA-C-restricted CMV-specific TCR beta clonotypes.

With regard to this clonotype: Its antigen is currently unknown.

The J segment lost 10 bases and the V segment lost 6 bases, leaving 8 bases of the junction unmatched. CDR3 length: 14 residues. Germline CDR1 is MNHNY and CDR2 is SVGAGI (reference sequence). TCRdb fed the reads into MiXCR, producing one record per CDR3 protein. The sample holds a few hundred thousand distinct CDR3 sequences, approximately 35% seen once. The sample in question was cultured PBMCs, obtained from culture after CMV antigen stimulation. The chain combines TRBV6-6 with TRBJ2-7, with TRBD2 matching over 14 bases. This TCR derives from a human donor in good health (CMV status not recorded). Some clones in this sample may be carry-over from other donors' samples. CDR3 amino acids: CASRLTSGREGQYF. CDR3 nucleotide sequence: TGTGCCAGCAGGCTGACTAGCGGGAGGGAAGGTCAGTACTTC.